These 5 T cell receptor beta chains originate from one sample sequenced in a study of type 1 regulatory T cells. These receptors lack a known antigen. In TCRdb, the reads were re-called with MiXCR into one record per CDR3 protein. The table has 60,000 to 70,000 distinct CDR3 sequences, 49% seen once. Sequenced sample: cultured non-Tr1 T cells, either the whole culture or a sorted T cell fraction (not recorded which). The receptors derive from a human donor in good health.

The J gene is TRBJ2-5, the V gene TRBV19; TRBD2 matches at 7 bases. The germline gives CDR1 LNHDA, CDR2 SQIVND (reference sequence). This CDR3 contains 13 residues. The V and J ends lost 4 bases and 3 bases, in that order; junction bases with no gene match: 2. CDR3 protein: CASSRLAEETQYF. The CDR3 nucleotides read TGTGCCAGTAGTAGGCTAGCGGAAGAGACCCAGTACTTC. Full variable domain (rest looked up from reference TRBV19 and TRBJ2-5): DGGITQSPKYLFRKEGQNVTLSCEQNLNHDAMYWYRQDPGQGLRLIYYSQIVNDFQKGDIAEGYSVSREKKESFPLTVTSAQKNPTAFYLCASSRLAEETQYFGPGTRLLVL.

The chain employs TRBV5-4 and TRBJ2-1; D perhaps matches TRBD2 (7 bases). The germline V gene has CDR1 SGHNT and CDR2 YYREEE (reference sequence). There are 15 residues in the CDR3. V gave up 4 bases and J gave up 7 bases, with 18 bases separating them. The CDR3 bases are TGTGCCAGCAGCCCCGCGGGGGCCGTGGGGAATGAGCAGTTCTTC. Encoded protein: CASSPAGAVGNEQFF. Using reference TRBV5-4 and TRBJ2-1 for the parts outside the CDR3, the full variable domain is ETGVTQSPTHLIKTRGQQVTLRCSSQSGHNTVSWYQQALGQGPQFIFQYYREEENGRGNFPPRFSGLQFPNYSSELNVNALELDDSALYLCASSPAGAVGNEQFFGPGTRLTVL.

The V and J genes are TRBV2 and TRBJ2-7, with unresolved D. This CDR3 is 12 amino acids long. The germline CDR1 and CDR2 sequences are SNHLY and FYNNEI. V was pared by 5 bases and J by 3 bases, with 8 bases between. The CDR3 DNA sequence: TGTGCCAGCAGTCCTGGGATCTACGAGCAGTACTTC. Amino acids: CASSPGIYEQYF.

This sequence joins TRBV6-1 and TRBJ2-7; 10 nucleotides match TRBD1. Trimming took 0 bases from V and 2 from J; bases not matched to a gene: 4. The CDR3 runs 16 residues. Germline CDR1 is MNHNS and CDR2 is SASEGT. In nucleotides, the CDR3 is TGTGCCAGCAGTGAAGCAGGGACAGGGGACCCCTACGAGCAGTACTTC. Protein sequence: CASSEAGTGDPYEQYF.

This clonotype turned up a few times. The rearrangement links TRBV20-1 to TRBJ1-3; D is unresolved. V lost 5 bases, J lost 2 bases, and 7 bases lay in between. The germline V gene encodes CDR1 DFQATT and CDR2 SNEGSKA (reference sequence). There are 12 residues in the CDR3. CDR3 protein: CSAVSPGNTIYF. The DNA for the CDR3 is TGCAGTGCTGTATCCCCTGGAAACACCATATATTTT.